These 8 T cell receptor beta chains originate from one sample sequenced in a study of T-cell memory formation after mild COVID-19. TCRdb re-called the 5' RACE reads with MiXCR, one entry per CDR3 protein. The data show 100,000 or so distinct CDR3 sequences, around 10% seen once. Material for sequencing was PBMCs or a T cell subset sorted from them (not recorded which). The receptors shown here come from a man between 18 and 35 years old who had mild COVID-19 (a few samples of this study predate the infection). Cell type and time point are not known.

This clonotype was seen many times. The chain combines TRBV5-1 with TRBJ2-3, with TRBD2 as a possible D gene (5 bases). CDR1 is SGHRS and CDR2 is YFSETQ in the germline V gene. Trimming left V 4 bases short and J 4 bases short, with 7 bases between. The length of the CDR3 is 12 residues. This CDR3 reads CASSRGSDTQYF. As DNA, the CDR3 is TGCGCCAGCAGCCGAGGGTCAGATACGCAGTATTTT.

This clonotype was found a few times. This rearrangement joins TRBV4-2 to TRBJ1-2; D is ambiguous. CDR3 length equals 16 residues. Germline V CDR1 and CDR2: LGHNA, YNFKEQ. The V gene lost 2 bases and the J gene lost 5 bases, with 18 bases spanning the gap. The CDR3 loop reads CASSQPEVRSWYGYTF. The CDR3 region has the DNA TGTGCCAGCAGCCAACCTGAGGTTCGGTCTTGGTATGGCTACACCTTC.

This clonotype has just a few counts. This chain uses TRBV12-5 with TRBJ1-5; 7 nucleotides line up with TRBD1. This CDR3 region has 14 residues. From germline, CDR1 is LGHNT and CDR2 FRNRAP. V shed 7 bases and J 5 bases; nucleotides not matched to a gene: 8. The CDR3 here is CASATPGGHQPQHF. The CDR3 DNA follows: TGTGCTAGTGCCACGCCAGGGGGACATCAGCCCCAGCATTTT.

This clonotype was picked up a small number of times. The chain couples TRBV7-9 to TRBJ2-7; the match to TRBD1 covers 8 bases. V lost 3 bases and J lost 5; bases outside the gene matches: 15. The V gene's germline CDR1 is SEHNR and CDR2 FQNEAQ (reference sequence). The CDR3 is 17 residues long. In DNA form, the CDR3 reads TGTGCCAGCAGCTTCGGGCTCTATAGTGCCAGGGGGCACGAGCAGTACTTC. This translates into CASSFGLYSARGHEQYF.

The V gene is TRBV12-3 or TRBV12-4, the J gene TRBJ1-1; the D gene is possibly TRBD1 (5 bases). The CDR3 totals 13 residues. V lost 4 bases to trimming and J lost 2 bases, with 8 bases between them. The CDR3 bases are TGTGCCAGCAGTTGGGGGGACAACACTGAAGCTTTCTTT. Translated, it gives CASSWGDNTEAFF.

This clonotype has only a few counts. J is TRBJ1-1 and V is TRBV5-1, with TRBD1 as a possible D gene (5 bases). Trimming stripped 5 bases from V and 6 bases from J, with 5 bases between. The germline V gene has CDR1 SGHRS and CDR2 YFSETQ. This CDR3 spans 10 amino acids. The CDR3 DNA sequence: TGCGCCAGCAGGGGGGCTGAAGCTTTCTTT. As protein: CASRGAEAFF.

The genes are TRBV12-3 or TRBV12-4 and TRBJ2-1, with D perhaps given as TRBD1 or TRBD2 (5 bases each). Trimming cost V 5 bases and J 4 bases, with 18 bases left between them. This CDR3 region has 16 residues. CDR3 in DNA: TGTGCCAGCAGTCCCCGAGGGGCTAGCAATTACAATGAGCAGTTCTTC. Translated: CASSPRGASNYNEQFF.

This clonotype was counted only a few times. The chain joins TRBV6-6 to TRBJ2-2; D gene uncertain. Germline-derived CDR1 and CDR2 are MNHNY and SVGAGI (reference sequence). V lost 5 bases to trimming and J lost 6 bases, with 7 bases between them. This CDR3 has 12 amino acids. The CDR3 is CASSHYPGELFF. In DNA, the CDR3 is TGTGCCAGCAGTCATTACCCCGGGGAGCTGTTTTTT.